The TCR beta chain under discussion was sequenced for a study of identical twins. Only a few counts were recorded for this clonotype. Via MiXCR, TCRdb re-called the 5' RACE reads, giving one row per CDR3 protein. The sample contains more than 1.5 million distinct CDR3 sequences, around a third of which appear only once. The clonotype was recovered from a newborn girl in good health. What was sequenced was cord blood.

CDR3 amino acids: CATSRDGGAPYNEQFF. CDR3 nucleotides: TGTGCCACCAGCAGAGATGGAGGAGCTCCCTACAATGAGCAGTTCTTC. The chain employs TRBV15 and TRBJ2-1; tentatively, D is TRBD2 (5 bases). This CDR3 is built from 16 residues. The V end was cut by 0 bases, the J end by 2 bases, with 11 bases between. Germline V lookup: CDR1 LNHNV, CDR2 YYDKDF (reference sequence).